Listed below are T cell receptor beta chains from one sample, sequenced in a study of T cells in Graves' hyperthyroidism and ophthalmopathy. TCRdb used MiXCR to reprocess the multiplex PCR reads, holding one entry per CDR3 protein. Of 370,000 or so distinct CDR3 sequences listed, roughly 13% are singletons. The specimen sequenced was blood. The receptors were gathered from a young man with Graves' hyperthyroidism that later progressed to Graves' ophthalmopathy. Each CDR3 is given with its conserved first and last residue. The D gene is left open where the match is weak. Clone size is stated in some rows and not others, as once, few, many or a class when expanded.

DNA: TGTGCCAGCAGTGCAGGGGGCCCCTACAATGAGCAGTTCTTC; CDR3: CASSAGGPYNEQFF; D: TRBD1; J: TRBJ2-1; length: 14; V: TRBV2; size: many
DNA: TGTGCCAGCAGTGAAGGGGCGGCAGGGTCCTACGAGCAGTACTTC; CDR3: CASSEGAAGSYEQYF; D: NA; J: TRBJ2-7; length: 15; V: TRBV2; size: few
DNA: TGCGCCAGCAGCGCGCGACTGGGTTACAATGAGCAGTTCTTC; CDR3: CASSARLGYNEQFF; D: NA; J: TRBJ2-1; length: 14; V: TRBV5-1; size: many
DNA: TGTGCCAGCACTGAGGACAGAACCGATGGTTCACCCCTCCACTTT; CDR3: CASTEDRTDGSPLHF; D: NA; J: TRBJ1-6; length: 15; V: TRBV2; size: NA
DNA: TGTGCCAGCAGTTACTCCGGGACAGGGCACTACGAGCAGTACTTC; CDR3: CASSYSGTGHYEQYF; D: TRBD1; J: TRBJ2-7; length: 15; V: TRBV6-5; size: many
DNA: TGCAGCGCCAGGGACGCCATGAACACTGAAGCTTTCTTT; CDR3: CSARDAMNTEAFF; D: NA; J: TRBJ1-1; length: 13; V: TRBV29-1; size: NA
DNA: TGTGCCAGCAGCCGCCGACCAGAGACCCAGTACTTC; CDR3: CASSRRPETQYF; D: NA; J: TRBJ2-5; length: 12; V: TRBV14; size: many
DNA: TGTGCCAGCAGGTGGACAGGGCAAGAGACCCAGTACTTC; CDR3: CASRWTGQETQYF; D: TRBD1; J: TRBJ2-5; length: 13; V: TRBV11-1; size: few
DNA: TGCGCCAGCAGCCAAGATAACGGGATGGCTAGAAGAAATGAGCAGTTCTTC; CDR3: CASSQDNGMARRNEQFF; D: NA; J: TRBJ2-1; length: 17; V: TRBV4-1; size: NA
DNA: TGTGCCAGCAATAGTGATCTCGGCCGTAAGCATTTT; CDR3: CASNSDLGRKHF; D: NA; J: TRBJ1-5; length: 12; V: TRBV2; size: many
DNA: TGTGCCAGCAGTCGACAGGGGGCGGACTATGGCTACACCTTC; CDR3: CASSRQGADYGYTF; D: TRBD1; J: TRBJ1-2; length: 14; V: TRBV6-1; size: many
DNA: TGTGCCAGTAGTATCGGGGCGCATGGCACTGAAGCTTTCTTT; CDR3: CASSIGAHGTEAFF; D: NA; J: TRBJ1-1; length: 14; V: TRBV19; size: few
DNA: TGTGCCAGCAGTGATATTTGGGGTCACTACCCCTACGAGCAGTACTTC; CDR3: CASSDIWGHYPYEQYF; D: NA; J: TRBJ2-7; length: 16; V: TRBV2; size: many
DNA: TGCGCCAGCAGCTTGTACGAGGTGAATTACGAGCAGTACTTC; CDR3: CASSLYEVNYEQYF; D: NA; J: TRBJ2-7; length: 14; V: TRBV5-1; size: NA
DNA: TGTGCCAGCAGTGACAGGGGGCGTCTTTACGAGCAGTACTTC; CDR3: CASSDRGRLYEQYF; D: TRBD1; J: TRBJ2-7; length: 14; V: TRBV6-1; size: many
DNA: TGTGCCAGCACCCAAAAGAGTACACAGGGCCTATCGGGTGGCTACACCTTC; CDR3: CASTQKSTQGLSGGYTF; D: NA; J: TRBJ1-2; length: 17; V: TRBV6-1; size: NA